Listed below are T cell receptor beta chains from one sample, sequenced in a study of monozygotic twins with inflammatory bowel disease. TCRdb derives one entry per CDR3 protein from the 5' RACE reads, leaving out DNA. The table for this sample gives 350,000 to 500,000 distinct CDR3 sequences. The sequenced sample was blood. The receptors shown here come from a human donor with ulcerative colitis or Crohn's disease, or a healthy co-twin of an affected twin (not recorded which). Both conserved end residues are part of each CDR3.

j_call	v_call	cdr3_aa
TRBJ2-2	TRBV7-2	CASSSQGPANTGELFF
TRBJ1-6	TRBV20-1	CSARAAQGTANSPLHF
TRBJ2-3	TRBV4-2	CASSQDFQLAGLTDTQYF
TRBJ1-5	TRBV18	CASSPVDSNQPQHF
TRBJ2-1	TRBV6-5	CASTWGGGNLVYNEQFF
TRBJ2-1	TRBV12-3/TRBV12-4	CASSFSSGGYNEQFF
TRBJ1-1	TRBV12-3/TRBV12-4	CASSLIQGGHEAFF
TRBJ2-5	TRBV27	CASSLGGQRQETQYF
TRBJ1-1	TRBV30	CAWSVGINSHSMNTEAFF
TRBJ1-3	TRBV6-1	CASSDGGASSSRSGNTIYF
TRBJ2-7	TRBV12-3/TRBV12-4	CASSISSYEQYF
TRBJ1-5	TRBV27	CASSLWSGGGGNQPQHF
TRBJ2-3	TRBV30	CAWTPGLVGDTQYF
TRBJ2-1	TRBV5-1	CASSLSGGPIHEQFF
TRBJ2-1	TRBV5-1	CASSWASGGAGYEQFF
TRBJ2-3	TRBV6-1	CASSARLAGSSDTQYF
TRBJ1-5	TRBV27	CASSLGWDPRQPQHF
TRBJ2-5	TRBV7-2	CASSFITGETQYF
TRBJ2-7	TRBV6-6	CASSYGTGGREQYF
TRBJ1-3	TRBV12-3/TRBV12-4	CASSFWGGSSSGNTIYF
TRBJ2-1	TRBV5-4	CASSWDGGNEQFF
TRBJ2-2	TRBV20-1	CSARDISGSGVGELFF
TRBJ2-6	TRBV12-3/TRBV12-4	CASSALGANVLTF
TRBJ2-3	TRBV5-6	CASSIPRDRPTDTQYF
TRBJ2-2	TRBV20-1	CSPRREGAGELFF
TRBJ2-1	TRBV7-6	CASSQGSGSSYNEQFF
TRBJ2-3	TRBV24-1	CATSDSKPGGITDTQYF
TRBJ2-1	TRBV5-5	CASSFLTSGPKDEQFF
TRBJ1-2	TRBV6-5	CASSYSNLGRGGYTF
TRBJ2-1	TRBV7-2	CASSPFAGKAYNEQFF
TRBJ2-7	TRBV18	CASSPQLADEGAEQYF
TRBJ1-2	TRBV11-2	CASSLAGFRDGYTF
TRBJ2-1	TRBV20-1	CSARTRTSGKSSPSVFF
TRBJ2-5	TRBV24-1	CATSDPSGTGETQYF
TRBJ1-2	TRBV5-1	CASSPQSENYGYTF
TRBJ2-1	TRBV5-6	CASSWGLGGNNEQFF
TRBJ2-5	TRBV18	CASSPTPLQETQYF
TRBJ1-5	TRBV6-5	CASSYSQGGGQPQHF
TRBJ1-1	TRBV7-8	CASSRPLDRAMNTEAFF
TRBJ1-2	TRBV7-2	CASSLSSLGIGGYTF
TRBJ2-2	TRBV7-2	CASSSHRVLNTGELFF
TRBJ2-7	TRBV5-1	CASSSAGELTYEQYF
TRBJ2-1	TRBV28	CASSRGGLFWNF
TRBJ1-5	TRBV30	CAWNNRRDQPQHF
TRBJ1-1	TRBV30	CAWSVGGLNTEAFF
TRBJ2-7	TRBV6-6	CASKGTGAYEQYF
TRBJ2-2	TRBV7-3	CASSPSAIGELFF
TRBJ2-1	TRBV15	CATSRAGGNEQFF
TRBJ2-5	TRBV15	CATSRDRATQYF
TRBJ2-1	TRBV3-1	CASSHPPGGRSYNEQFF
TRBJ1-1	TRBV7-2	CASSVVVAQGTEAFF
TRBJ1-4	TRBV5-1	CASSANQEKLFF
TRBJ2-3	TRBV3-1	CASSTRQGGSTDTRYF
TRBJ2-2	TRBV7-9	CASSLSRGAGELFF
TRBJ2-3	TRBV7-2	CASSSGSGDTQYF